This record looks at one TCR beta chain sequence and its context. The antigen is undetermined. The record originates from a study of cytomegalovirus exposure and HLA in healthy donors. Looked up from germline, CDR1 is SGHVS and CDR2 is FQNEAQ. With 5 bases removed from V and 2 bases from J, the gap between germline ends came to 8 bases. The CDR3 runs 13 residues. Method: immunoSEQ multiplex PCR; TCRdb's copy keeps in-frame clones and lacks some. The table lists around 300,000 clones, about 86% of them singletons, with about 1% in the top ten. Findings of the study overall: The authors confirmed in vitro that a few CMV-associated chains were specific for CMV antigens. With high specificity and sensitivity, the classifier reportedly diagnosed cytomegalovirus status.

The sequencing sample was made of PBMCs. The V and J genes are TRBV7-8 and TRBJ2-3, with no clear D. The clonotype comes from a woman aged 18-29 years in good health and CMV-seronegative. CDR3 coding DNA: TGTGCCAGCAGCACTTTATACACAGATACGCAGTATTTT. Encoded protein: CASSTLYTDTQYF.